This TCR beta chain comes out of a study of breast tumors, draining lymph nodes, adjacent tissues. Looked up from germline, CDR1 is SGHRS and CDR2 is YFSETQ. The CDR3 runs to 15 residues. Deletions cut 4 bases from V and 3 bases from J, with 14 bases between. This clonotype has ten or more counts. The antigen remains undetermined. Study-wide results and limits: Findings are consistent with lymph node origin and intratumoral expansion of most tumor T cells. Tumor TCR diversity was below lymph nodes but above nontumor tissue.

Axillary draining lymph nodes of breast cancer patients supplied the node samples. In TCRdb, the multiplex PCR reads were re-called with MiXCR into one record per CDR3 protein. The sample has fewer than 150,000 distinct CDR3 sequences, less than 25% seen once; the top ten hold roughly 2%. The TCR originated in a female donor with breast cancer. Some clones in this sample may be carry-over from other donors' samples. Sequencing was performed on axillary lymph node tissue. V is TRBV5-1 and J is TRBJ1-3, with D perhaps matching TRBD1 (6 bases). The CDR3 region is CASSPGQTFGNTIYF. CDR3 nucleotide sequence: TGCGCCAGCAGCCCCGGACAGACATTTGGAAACACCATATATTTT.